Below are 24 T cell receptor beta chains sequenced from a single sample in a study of prognosis after radiotherapy for stage I lung cancer (dated by TCRdb to 2020 to 2023). For sequencing, an Illumina HiSeq 3000 was employed. Two rounds of multiplex PCR were used to amplify the TCR beta CDR3 region from genomic DNA. The first PCR round used primers specific to each TRBV and TRBJ gene, with sequences filed in Chinese patent CN105087789A. TCRdb reanalyzed the raw reads on its own, using fastp at Q25 for trimming and MiXCR for clone calling, and kept in-frame beta chains. Rows are combined by CDR3 protein, so each entry shows the most common genes and DNA. The sample table lists about 14,000 distinct CDR3 sequences, 55% to 70% of them with a count of one. The ten largest clones add up to approximately 27% of the sample. This specimen consisted of PBMCs, obtained before or after stereotactic body radiation therapy (not recorded which). These receptor sequences come from a donor of 50 years or more with non-small cell lung cancer.

This clonotype was seen at least ten times. V gene TRBV10-3 combines with J gene TRBJ2-4; unclear D gene. V was trimmed by 2 bases and J by 0 bases, leaving 11 bases between them. The CDR3 is made up of 16 amino acids. The germline CDR1 and CDR2 sequences are ENHRY and SYGVKD. The DNA of the CDR3 is TGTGCCATCAGTGAGACTATGACACTAGCCAAAAACATTCAGTACTTC. It codes for CAISETMTLAKNIQYF.

The chain couples TRBV2 to TRBJ2-3, with a possible D match to TRBD1 (6 bases). Trimming stripped 6 bases from V and 2 bases from J, with 12 bases between. This CDR3 spans 14 amino acids. CDR1 and CDR2 from the germline V gene are SNHLY and FYNNEI. The CDR3 reads CASRKDSFTDTQYF. DNA of the CDR3: TGTGCCAGCAGGAAGGACAGTTTCACAGATACGCAGTATTTT.

Worth noting for this clonotype: A far bigger clonotype differs at one base, so this is likely a read error. The CDR3 DNA follows: TGTGCCAGCAGTGCCGGGACAGGGGTCTACAATGAGCAGTTCTTC. Protein product: CASSAGTGVYNEQFF. The chain links TRBV6-1 to TRBJ2-1, with TRBD1 matching 10 bases. The germline V gene encodes CDR1 MNHNS and CDR2 SASEGT. The CDR3 has 15 residues. The trim removed 4 bases at V and 3 bases at J, leaving 3 bases unmatched.

This clonotype is categorized as medium-sized. The chain is built from TRBV5-8 and TRBJ1-5; 7 bases agree with TRBD1. The CDR3 has 15 residues. Germline V gene data show CDR1 as SGHTS and CDR2 as YDEGEE. V trimming: 4 bases; J trimming: 7 bases; junction bases outside the gene matches: 11. CDR3 nucleotides: TGTGCCAGCAGCGCCTACAGGGGCAATCAGCAGCCCCAGCATTTT. Residues: CASSAYRGNQQPQHF.

About this clonotype itself: Since a much larger clone is just one base distant, this may be a read error. The chain is built from TRBV6-2 or TRBV6-3 and TRBJ2-7, with D possibly being TRBD2 (6 bases). The V end was cut by 3 bases, the J end by 7 bases, with 28 bases between. Germline V gene sequence: CDR1 MNHEY, CDR2 SVGEGT. The CDR3 length is 18 residues. The CDR3 region has the DNA TGTGCCAGCAGTTATTGGCGTCCGGGACGCCGGGGGAGATTTGAGCAGTACTTC. Protein sequence: CASSYWRPGRRGRFEQYF.

This chain joins TRBV20-1 and TRBJ1-2; TRBD1 is a possible D gene (5 bases). The length of the CDR3 is 13 residues. Trimming took 8 bases from V and 6 from J, leaving 19 bases between them. The germline V gene encodes CDR1 DFQATT and CDR2 SNEGSKA (reference sequence). CDR3: CSSLQGSLHGYTF. In DNA form, the CDR3 reads TGCAGTTCTCTTCAGGGCTCCCTCCATGGCTACACCTTC.

The genes are TRBV2 and TRBJ2-6; possibly TRBD1 for D (5 bases). The CDR3 has 14 amino acids. Trimming cost V 6 bases and J 5 bases, with 11 bases left between them. The germline gives CDR1 SNHLY, CDR2 FYNNEI. The CDR3 loop is CASSPPDRANVLTF. The CDR3 region has the DNA TGTGCCAGCAGCCCCCCGGACAGGGCCAACGTCCTGACTTTC.

By proportion, this clonotype is medium-sized (0.01 to 0.1%). V is TRBV3-1 and J is TRBJ2-7; 10 nucleotides align to TRBD1. Germline values: CDR1 LGHDT, CDR2 YNNKEL (reference sequence). The V segment lost 5 bases and the J segment 9 bases; nucleotides outside the gene matches: 16. CDR3 size: 16 residues. The CDR3 loop is CASSKRTGGFLSGQYF. The CDR3, as DNA: TGTGCCAGCAGCAAACGGACAGGGGGTTTCCTTAGCGGGCAGTACTTC.

This chain links TRBV5-1 with TRBJ2-1, with TRBD1 identical over 7 bases. V shed 4 bases and J 8 bases; nucleotides not matched to a gene: 9. The CDR3 totals 14 residues. The V gene's germline CDR1 is SGHRS and CDR2 YFSETQ. CDR3 nucleotides: TGCGCCAGCAGCCTTCAGGGGGTGGGCGATGAGCAGTTCTTC. Translated, it gives CASSLQGVGDEQFF.

The chain carries TRBV27 and TRBJ1-6; possibly TRBD1 for D (6 bases). V was pared by 6 bases and J by 7 bases, with 16 bases between. Germline CDR1 and CDR2: MNHEY and SMNVEV (reference sequence). The CDR3 length is 15 residues. CDR3 coding DNA: TGTGCCAGCAGAATATCCGGGACACAAAATTCACCCCTCCACTTT. It translates to CASRISGTQNSPLHF.

At least ten counts were recorded for this clonotype. The CDR3 DNA reads TGTGCCAGCAGTAACCCGGGGCAGAACTATGGCTACACCTTC. The encoded protein is CASSNPGQNYGYTF. The J gene is TRBJ1-2, the V gene TRBV28; weak D call: TRBD1 (5 bases). The ends were cut back, 5 bases at V and 2 bases at J, with 12 bases in the middle. Germline V gene sequence: CDR1 MDHEN, CDR2 SYDVKM. This CDR3 has 14 amino acids.

The chain combines TRBV6-2 or TRBV6-3 with TRBJ1-6; D may be TRBD1 (5 bases). The CDR3 is made up of 14 amino acids. Trimming stripped 10 bases from V and 2 bases from J, with 12 bases between. Per germline, CDR1 MNHEY and CDR2 SVGEGT. CDR3 sequence (DNA): TGTGCCACCCAGGGAAAAACCTATAATTCACCCCTCCACTTT. This codes for CATQGKTYNSPLHF.

Many counts were recorded for this clonotype. A much larger clone differs from this one at a single base, so this may be a read error. No conserved phenylalanine or tryptophan is present at the end of the CDR3, so a read error is the likely explanation. CDR3 bases: TGTGCCACGGGACAGGGCAGCTCCTACGAGCAGTACCTC. As protein: CATGQGSSYEQYL. The chain recombines TRBV19 with TRBJ2-7; 9 bases map to TRBD1. With 10 bases clipped from V and 0 bases from J, the junction kept 4 bases outside the gene matches. Per germline, CDR1 LNHDA and CDR2 SQIVND (reference sequence). This CDR3 is built from 13 residues.

A single count supports this clonotype. The rearrangement links TRBV27 to TRBJ2-1; 15 bases are a match to TRBD2. V shed 4 bases and J 4 bases; nucleotides not matched to a gene: 2. This CDR3 is built from 16 residues. Germline V gene lookup returns CDR1 MNHEY and CDR2 SMNVEV (reference sequence). CDR3 loop: CASSWGTSGRYNEQFF. CDR3 nucleotides: TGTGCCAGCAGTTGGGGGACTAGCGGGAGGTACAATGAGCAGTTCTTC.

This rearrangement joins TRBV20-1 to TRBJ2-3; a possible D gene is TRBD2 (6 bases). The CDR3 consists of 14 residues. V was cut by 0 bases and J by 8 bases, with 15 bases left in between. The germline V gene encodes CDR1 DFQATT and CDR2 SNEGSKA (reference sequence). This chain's CDR3 is CSARDGGTWGTQYF. The DNA for the CDR3 is TGCAGTGCTAGAGATGGAGGGACTTGGGGTACGCAGTATTTT.

This chain connects TRBV30 to TRBJ1-1; no reliable D call. Trimming left V 0 bases short and J 6 bases short, with 8 bases between. CDR1 and CDR2 from the germline V gene are GTSNPN and SVGIG (reference sequence). The CDR3 contains 12 residues. DNA of the CDR3: TGTGCCTGGAGTGTATTTCGCGCTGAAGCTTTCTTT. This encodes CAWSVFRAEAFF.

This clonotype has a count of ten or more. This chain joins TRBV19 and TRBJ2-6, with D possibly called TRBD1 or TRBD2 (6 bases each). V was clipped by 4 bases and J by 0 bases, with 13 bases between them. The CDR3 covers 17 residues. Germline V gives CDR1 LNHDA, CDR2 SQIVND (reference sequence). CDR3 loop: CASSTEGGGSGANVLTF. The CDR3 region has the DNA TGTGCCAGTAGTACCGAGGGGGGAGGCTCTGGGGCCAACGTCCTGACTTTC.

In its sample, this clonotype was seen once. The J gene is TRBJ1-2, the V gene TRBV12-3 or TRBV12-4; D unclear. The CDR3 contains 13 residues. Trimming shortened V by 5 bases and J by 2 bases, and 9 bases separated the two germline ends. The CDR3 coding sequence is TGTGCCAGCAGTCGGACGGGGAACTATGGCTACACCTTC. Amino acids: CASSRTGNYGYTF.

Sample share makes this clonotype medium-sized. This chain joins TRBV12-3 or TRBV12-4 and TRBJ2-3; 8 bases are shared with TRBD1. The V segment lost 4 bases and the J segment 11 bases; nucleotides outside the gene matches: 5. This CDR3 spans 12 amino acids. Here the CDR3 DNA reads TGTGCCAGCAGTTCCAGGGGGCGGAGGCAGTATTTT. It codes for CASSSRGRRQYF.

Regarding this clonotype: A read error is likely here: a far larger clone is one base away. The chain has TRBV6-8 and TRBJ1-2; 7 bases map to TRBD1. The CDR3 length is 13 residues. Germline V gene lookup returns CDR1 MNHGY and CDR2 SAAAGT. This chain's CDR3 is CVSSSSGGYGYTF. CDR3 nucleotides: TGTGTCAGCAGTTCCTCAGGGGGCTATGGCTACACCTTC.

This clonotype ranks as large. The chain recombines TRBV7-3 with TRBJ2-2; TRBD2 matches 13 bases. This CDR3 comprises 14 residues. The germline V gene encodes CDR1 SGHTA and CDR2 FQGTGA. Trimming removed 10 bases from V and 2 bases from J; junction bases left unmatched: 1. CDR3 nucleotides: TGTGCCATGGGACTAGCGGGAAACACCGGGGAGCTGTTTTTT. The encoded protein is CAMGLAGNTGELFF.

This clonotype was recorded at least ten times. A much larger clone differs from this one at a single base, so this may be a read error. V is TRBV7-9 and J is TRBJ2-3; D is ambiguous. The CDR3 totals 11 residues. Germline V gives CDR1 SEHNR, CDR2 FQNEAQ (reference sequence). CDR3 sequence reads: CASSWPDAQYF. The DNA of the CDR3 is TGTGCCAGCAGCTGGCCAGATGCGCAGTATTTT.

Many counts were recorded for this clonotype. The rearrangement joins TRBV28 to TRBJ1-3; D might be TRBD1 (5 bases). The germline V and J ends were trimmed by 6 bases and 1 base, with 22 bases remaining between them. This CDR3 has 18 residues. Germline CDR1 and CDR2: MDHEN and SYDVKM. The CDR3 region has the DNA TGTGCCAGCAGCCCTTTTTGGGACCCTCGGGGGTCTGGAAACACCATATATTTT. Translation gives CASSPFWDPRGSGNTIYF.

Worth noting for this clonotype: A far larger clone is one nucleotide away, so this likely arose from a read error. The chain employs TRBV28 and TRBJ2-7; D tentatively reads TRBD1 or TRBD2 (5 bases each). The J call is doubtful: the DNA matches TRBJ2-5 better. The CDR3 contains 14 residues. From germline, CDR1 is MDHEN and CDR2 SYDVKM. The CDR3 bases are TGTGCCAGCAGTGCTATCGGGGCTCAAGAGACCCAGTACTTC. This gives the protein CASSAIGAQETQYF.